This is a list of T cell receptor beta chains from one sample in a study of shared clonotypes between healthy human individuals. Measured with immunoSEQ multiplex PCR; TCRdb has only the in-frame clones, and not every one. The sample records roughly 2.2 million clones, approximately 90% being singletons. The source material was naive CD4+ T cells from PBMCs. These receptors originate from a man between 18 and 35 years old in good health. Some clones in this sample may be carry-over from other donors' samples. The CDR3 runs from the conserved cysteine through the conserved F or W. The D gene is left open where the match is weak. Some rows mark clone size as missing; the rest say once, few, many or name a class of expanded clone.

clone size,V gene,J gene,D gene,CDR3 protein,CDR3 DNA
NA,TRBV4-1,TRBJ1-6,NA,CASSQDPRARAYNSPLHF,TGCGCCAGCAGCCAAGATCCAAGGGCAAGGGCTTATAATTCACCCCTCCACTTT
NA,TRBV28,TRBJ2-4,NA,CASPSGSSAKNIQYF,TGTGCCAGCCCGTCAGGGTCCTCCGCCAAAAACATTCAGTACTTC
NA,TRBV10-3,TRBJ1-2,NA,CAISEFYDGSNYGYTF,TGTGCCATCAGTGAGTTCTACGACGGATCAAACTATGGCTACACCTTC
NA,TRBV5-1,TRBJ1-5,NA,CASSLDGSQPQHF,TGCGCCAGCAGCTTAGACGGGTCGCAGCCCCAGCATTTT
NA,TRBV7-9,TRBJ2-2,TRBD1,CASSLVPGQVSGELFF,TGTGCCAGCAGCTTAGTCCCGGGACAGGTATCCGGGGAGCTGTTTTTT
NA,TRBV10-3,TRBJ2-6,NA,CAISVDSQTLSGANVLTF,TGTGCCATCAGTGTGGACAGCCAAACCTTATCTGGGGCCAACGTCCTGACTTTC
NA,TRBV14,TRBJ1-3,TRBD1,CASSPFSRDRGPGNTIYF,TGTGCCAGCAGCCCATTCTCCCGGGACAGGGGCCCGGGAAACACCATATATTTT
NA,TRBV4-1,TRBJ2-6,NA,CASSSDSGANVLTF,TGCGCCAGCAGCTCTGACTCTGGGGCCAACGTCCTGACTTTC
NA,TRBV5-1,TRBJ1-4,TRBD1,CASSSRTGNREKLFF,TGCGCCAGCAGCTCGAGGACAGGGAATCGGGAAAAACTGTTTTTT
NA,TRBV19,TRBJ1-2,NA,CASSVLGGPNYGYTF,TGTGCCAGTAGTGTCCTCGGCGGTCCTAACTATGGCTACACCTTC
NA,TRBV10-1,TRBJ1-4,NA,CASSEFDSGATNEKLFF,TGCGCCAGCAGTGAGTTCGACTCGGGAGCAACTAATGAAAAACTGTTTTTT
NA,TRBV5-1,TRBJ2-2,NA,CASKTGSGPNTGELFF,TGCGCCAGCAAAACCGGAAGCGGGCCTAACACCGGGGAGCTGTTTTTT
NA,TRBV25-1,TRBJ2-2,NA,CASSDRHRLNTGELFF,TGTGCCAGCAGTGACAGGCACCGACTGAACACCGGGGAGCTGTTTTTT
NA,TRBV9,TRBJ2-3,NA,CASSVSGTSTDTQYF,TGTGCCAGCAGCGTTAGCGGAACTAGCACAGATACGCAGTATTTT
NA,TRBV5-4,TRBJ1-2,NA,CASTNPIWGGSPSYGYTF,TGTGCCAGCACCAACCCTATTTGGGGGGGCAGCCCCAGCTATGGCTACACCTTC
NA,TRBV5-1,TRBJ1-2,TRBD1,CASSPTAGTGFYTF,TGCGCCAGCAGCCCTACAGCCGGGACAGGGTTCTACACCTTC
once,TRBV4-1,TRBJ2-3,NA,CASSQDSDSSTDTQYF,TGCGCCAGCAGCCAAGATTCGGACTCTAGCACAGATACGCAGTATTTT
once,TRBV4-1,TRBJ1-2,NA,CASSQRPRVNYGYTF,TGCGCCAGCAGCCAACGCCCAAGAGTTAACTATGGCTACACCTTC
NA,TRBV6-1,TRBJ2-7,NA,CASSTPGASSYEQYF,TGTGCCAGCAGTACCCCCGGGGCGAGCTCCTACGAGCAGTACTTC
NA,TRBV7-6,TRBJ2-1,NA,CASSATGQNNEQFF,TGTGCCAGCAGCGCCACAGGACAGAACAATGAGCAGTTCTTC
few,TRBV11-1,TRBJ1-1,NA,CASSRTAAGTEAFF,TGTGCCAGCAGCCGGACTGCGGCGGGCACTGAAGCTTTCTTT
NA,TRBV28,TRBJ2-4,TRBD1,CASSLLRKQQGGIQYF,TGTGCCAGCAGTTTACTCCGGAAGCAACAGGGGGGCATTCAGTACTTC